These 8 T cell receptor beta chains were all obtained from the same sample, sequenced in a study of cytomegalovirus exposure and HLA in healthy donors. 13 Jbeta primers and 60 Vbeta primers were used for the PCR. Here immunoSEQ multiplex PCR was the method, and the copy in TCRdb shows in-frame clones only, minus some. The sample holds 150,000 or so clones, roughly three quarters seen once. Input material: PBMCs. The source is a man aged 25-45 years in good health and CMV-seropositive.

The V and J genes are TRBV2 and TRBJ2-5, with D perhaps TRBD2 (5 bases). CDR3 length equals 11 residues. Germline V gene sequence: CDR1 SNHLY, CDR2 FYNNEI. The V end was cut by 6 bases, the J end by 13 bases, with 15 bases between. The CDR3 is CASRLTREGYF. Here the CDR3 DNA reads TGTGCCAGCAGACTAACTAGGGAAGGGTACTTC. The complete variable domain, with remaining parts taken from reference TRBV2 and TRBJ2-5, reads EPEVTQTPSHQVTQMGQEVILRCVPISNHLYFYWYRQILGQKVEFLVSFYNNEISEKSEIFDDQFSVERPDGSNFTLKIRSTKLEDSAMYFCASRLTREGYFGPGTRLLVL.

The chain couples TRBV18 to TRBJ2-1, with TRBD2 matching 8 bases. Trimming removed 3 bases from V and 7 bases from J; junction bases left unmatched: 8. There are 15 residues in the CDR3. Germline CDR1 KGHSH, CDR2 LQKENI. This CDR3 reads CASSPREGLGNEQFF. The CDR3 bases are TGTGCCAGCTCACCCCGAGAGGGACTAGGGAATGAGCAGTTCTTC.

CDR3 region: CASSQVQVNSYNEQFF. The DNA for the CDR3 is TGCGCCAGCAGCCAAGTACAGGTGAACTCCTACAATGAGCAGTTCTTC. The J gene is TRBJ2-1, the V gene TRBV4-1; TRBD1 might be the D (5 bases). Germline-derived CDR1 and CDR2 are MGHRA and YSYEKL. V was cut by 1 base and J by 0 bases, with 10 bases left in between. This CDR3 is 16 amino acids long.

The chain links TRBV11-2 to TRBJ1-3; D may be TRBD1 (5 bases). The CDR3 is made up of 14 amino acids. Trimming took 5 bases from V and 0 from J, leaving 8 bases between them. The germline CDR1 and CDR2 sequences are SGHAT and FQNNGV. The CDR3 loop is CASSPTASGNTIYF. CDR3 bases: TGTGCCAGCAGCCCGACAGCCTCTGGAAACACCATATATTTT.

The chain uses TRBV5-1 and TRBJ2-1; tentatively, D is TRBD2 (6 bases). Germline loops: CDR1 SGHRS, CDR2 YFSETQ. The CDR3 consists of 20 residues. V was cut by 0 bases and J by 8 bases, with 30 bases left in between. CDR3 region: CASSLGDSTGLTTYNHEQFF. DNA for the CDR3: TGCGCCAGCAGCTTGGGCGACTCGACGGGACTTACTACCTACAACCATGAGCAGTTCTTC.

The genes are TRBV11-3 and TRBJ1-3, with TRBD1 matching over 9 bases. The CDR3 extends over 14 amino acids. Germline lookup yields CDR1 SGHNT and CDR2 YENEEA. With 5 bases clipped from V and 2 bases from J, the junction kept 1 base outside the gene matches. CDR3 coding DNA: TGTGCCAGCAGCCGGACAGGGGCTGGAAACACCATATATTTT. It is translated as CASSRTGAGNTIYF.

This clone was seen more than once but under ten times. The rearrangement uses TRBV2 and TRBJ2-1, with 13 positions matching TRBD2. This CDR3 is 16 amino acids long. V shed 6 bases, J shed 3 bases, and the junction held 5 bases outside the gene matches. Germline V gene sequence: CDR1 SNHLY, CDR2 FYNNEI. This CDR3 reads CASRRTSGGHYNEQFF. The CDR3 bases are TGTGCCAGCAGACGGACTAGCGGGGGTCACTACAATGAGCAGTTCTTC.

The genes are TRBV18 and TRBJ1-3, with D possibly matching TRBD1 (5 bases). Germline values: CDR1 KGHSH, CDR2 LQKENI. The length of the CDR3 is 14 residues. V shed 3 bases and J shed 8 bases, with 14 bases lying between them. CDR3 DNA: TGTGCCAGCTCACCGCGGGACGGCGGGGACACCATATATTTT. Translating gives CASSPRDGGDTIYF. The full variable domain, completed using reference TRBV18 and TRBJ1-3, is NAGVMQNPRHLVRRRGQEARLRCSPMKGHSHVYWYRQLPEEGLKFMVYLQKENIIDESGMPKERFSAEFPKEGPSILRIQQVVRGDSAAYFCASSPRDGGDTIYFGEGSWLTVV.